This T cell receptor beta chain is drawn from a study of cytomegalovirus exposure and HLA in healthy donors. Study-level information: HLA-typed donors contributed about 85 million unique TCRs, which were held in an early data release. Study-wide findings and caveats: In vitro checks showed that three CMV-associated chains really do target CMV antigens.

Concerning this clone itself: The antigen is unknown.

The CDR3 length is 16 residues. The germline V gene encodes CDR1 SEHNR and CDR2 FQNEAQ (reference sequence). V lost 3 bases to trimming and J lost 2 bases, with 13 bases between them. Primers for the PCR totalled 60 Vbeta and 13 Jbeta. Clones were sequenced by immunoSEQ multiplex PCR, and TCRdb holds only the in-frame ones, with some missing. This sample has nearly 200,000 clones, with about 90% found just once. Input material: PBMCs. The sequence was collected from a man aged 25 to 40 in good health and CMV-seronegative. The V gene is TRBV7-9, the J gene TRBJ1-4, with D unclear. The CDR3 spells CASSFLSGVTNEKLFF. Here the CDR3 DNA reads TGTGCCAGCAGCTTCTTATCCGGGGTGACTAATGAAAAACTGTTTTTT.